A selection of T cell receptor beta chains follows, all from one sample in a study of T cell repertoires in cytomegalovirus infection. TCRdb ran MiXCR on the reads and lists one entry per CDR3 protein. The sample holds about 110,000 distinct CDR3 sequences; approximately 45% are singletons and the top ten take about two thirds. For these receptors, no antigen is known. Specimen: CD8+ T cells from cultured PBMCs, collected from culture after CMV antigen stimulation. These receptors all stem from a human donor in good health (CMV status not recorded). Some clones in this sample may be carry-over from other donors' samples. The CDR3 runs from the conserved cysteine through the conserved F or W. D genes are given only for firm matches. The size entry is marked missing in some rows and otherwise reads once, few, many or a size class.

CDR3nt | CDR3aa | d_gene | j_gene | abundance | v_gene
TGTGCCAGCAGCTCTCCCCGGGACAGGGACGAGCAGTACTTC | CASSSPRDRDEQYF | TRBD1 | TRBJ2-7 | - | TRBV5-4
TGTGCCAGCAGTTCCTCGGGACAGAAGTCCTACGAGCAGTACTTC | CASSSSGQKSYEQYF | TRBD1 | TRBJ2-7 | many | TRBV12-3/TRBV12-4
TGTGCCAGCAGCTTAGTGGCAGTCAGCTTTTACGAGCAGTACTTC | CASSLVAVSFYEQYF | - | TRBJ2-7 | - | TRBV7-9
TGTGCCAGCAGCTTTCTGGACAGGGAGAGCTCCTACGAGCAGTACTTC | CASSFLDRESSYEQYF | TRBD1 | TRBJ2-7 | many | TRBV7-2
TGTGCCAGCAGCCCCGGGACTTTCTACGAGCAGTACTTC | CASSPGTFYEQYF | - | TRBJ2-7 | many | TRBV7-6
TGTGCCAGCAGCCTGGCGGGGGCGGAATACGAGCAGTACTTC | CASSLAGAEYEQYF | - | TRBJ2-7 | - | TRBV28
TGTGCCAGCAGTTTTGCCCCAGATACGCAGTATTTT | CASSFAPDTQYF | - | TRBJ2-3 | - | TRBV12-3/TRBV12-4
TGTGCCAGCAGTGAATACAGGGGAGGTGGTGAGCAGTACTTC | CASSEYRGGGEQYF | - | TRBJ2-7 | few | TRBV6-5
TGTGCCAGCAGCGGACAGGGTTTGAACTCTGAAGCTTTCTTT | CASSGQGLNSEAFF | TRBD1 | TRBJ1-1 | few | TRBV12-3/TRBV12-4
TGCGCCAGCAGCCCAGTAGTGGACACCTCCTACGAGCAGTACTTC | CASSPVVDTSYEQYF | - | TRBJ2-7 | - | TRBV4-1
TGTGCCAGCAGCGTAGAGGGGACAGGGTCCTACGAGCAGTACTTC | CASSVEGTGSYEQYF | TRBD1 | TRBJ2-7 | - | TRBV9
TGTGCCAGCAGTCCACTAGCGGGGGGTACAGATACGCAGTATTTT | CASSPLAGGTDTQYF | TRBD2 | TRBJ2-3 | - | TRBV12-3/TRBV12-4
TGCAGTGCTGACGCTCTAGCGGGGGGCCCCGGTGAGCAGTTCTTC | CSADALAGGPGEQFF | TRBD2 | TRBJ2-1 | - | TRBV20-1
TGTGCCAGCAGTTTAGGTCGGGGGGCCTATACTGAAGCTTTCTTT | CASSLGRGAYTEAFF | - | TRBJ1-1 | - | TRBV27
TGTGCCAGCAGCCAAGGGAACGAGCAGTACTTC | CASSQGNEQYF | - | TRBJ2-7 | - | TRBV7-4
TGTGCCAGCAGTCTCACTAGCGGGGGGAGAGATGAGCAGTTCTTC | CASSLTSGGRDEQFF | TRBD2 | TRBJ2-1 | - | TRBV6-1
TGTGCCAGCAGCGCGGGACTAGCGATAACAGATACGCAGTATTTT | CASSAGLAITDTQYF | TRBD2 | TRBJ2-3 | many | TRBV5-5
TGTGCCAGCAGCCCAAGGCCGGGGGTGGGAACTGAAGCTTTCTTT | CASSPRPGVGTEAFF | - | TRBJ1-1 | - | TRBV7-8
TGCAGTGCTGGGGACTATAACCAAGAGACCCAGTACTTC | CSAGDYNQETQYF | TRBD2 | TRBJ2-5 | many | TRBV20-1
TGTGCCAGCAGTTTATCAGATTACAATCAGCCCCAGCATTTT | CASSLSDYNQPQHF | - | TRBJ1-5 | few | TRBV28
TGTGCCAGCAGTGAACCGGGACAGGGGGACTATGGCTACACCTTC | CASSEPGQGDYGYTF | TRBD1 | TRBJ1-2 | few | TRBV2
TGTGCCAGCAGTGGATCCGAGCAGTACTTC | CASSGSEQYF | - | TRBJ2-7 | - | TRBV2
TGTGCCAGCAGCTCCCCATCGGGGGAAAAACTGTTTTTT | CASSSPSGEKLFF | - | TRBJ1-4 | - | TRBV7-9
TGCGCCAGCAGTCAACCGCCTTTCCGGACTGAAGCTTTCTTT | CASSQPPFRTEAFF | - | TRBJ1-1 | - | TRBV23-1
TGTGCCAGCAGCTTAGCAGGGGTCGGGACTGAAGCTTTCTTT | CASSLAGVGTEAFF | - | TRBJ1-1 | few | TRBV7-8
TGTGCCAGCAGCTTAGTACTGACGCCCTACGAGCAGTACTTC | CASSLVLTPYEQYF | - | TRBJ2-7 | few | TRBV7-9
TGCAGTGCTAGTAGCCTGACGGAGGAGGGCCTCTCCTACAATGAGCAGTTCTTC | CSASSLTEEGLSYNEQFF | - | TRBJ2-1 | once | TRBV20-1
TGTGCCAGCAGCTTAGGGGCGAACACCGGGGAGCTGTTTTTT | CASSLGANTGELFF | - | TRBJ2-2 | - | TRBV7-8
TGTGCCAGCAGTTTATCGGGACAGGGGGCGAGGGAGCAGTACTTC | CASSLSGQGAREQYF | TRBD1 | TRBJ2-7 | - | TRBV27
TGTGCCAGCAGTTACGACCCTCGGGAGCAGTACTTC | CASSYDPREQYF | - | TRBJ2-7 | - | TRBV12-3/TRBV12-4
TGTGCCAGCAGTGAAGCGCTTGCAACAGATACGCAGTATTTT | CASSEALATDTQYF | - | TRBJ2-3 | - | TRBV2
TGTGCCAGCAGTTACCACAGCTTGAACACTGAAGCTTTCTTT | CASSYHSLNTEAFF | - | TRBJ1-1 | many | TRBV6-2/TRBV6-3
TGTGCCAGCACCCTAGGGATAGGGGGCGGTGAAAAACTGTTTTTT | CASTLGIGGGEKLFF | TRBD1 | TRBJ1-4 | - | TRBV7-8
TGTGCCAGTAGCACAGGGGGCAAGGCTTTCTTT | CASSTGGKAFF | TRBD1 | TRBJ1-1 | - | TRBV19
TGCAGTGCGTTACACAGGGGTATAAACACTGAAGCTTTCTTT | CSALHRGINTEAFF | TRBD1 | TRBJ1-1 | few | TRBV20-1
TGTGCCAGCAGTTTGACAGGGGGTGGTGGCTACACCTTC | CASSLTGGGGYTF | TRBD1 | TRBJ1-2 | - | TRBV27
TGTGCCACCAGCGACACGAACACCGGGGAGCTGTTTTTT | CATSDTNTGELFF | - | TRBJ2-2 | many | TRBV24-1
TGCGCCAGCAGCGAAAGGTCCCAAGGCGGGGGGGCGATCACAGATACGCAGTATTTT | CASSERSQGGGAITDTQYF | TRBD2 | TRBJ2-3 | - | TRBV4-1
TGTGCCAGCAGTCCTGGACTGTTATCAGATGAGCAGTACTTC | CASSPGLLSDEQYF | - | TRBJ2-7 | - | TRBV12-3/TRBV12-4
TGTGCCACTAGGACTAGCTCCAGTTACAATGAGCAGTTCTTC | CATRTSSSYNEQFF | TRBD2 | TRBJ2-1 | - | TRBV15
TGTGCCAGCAGCTTGGAAGAGCATGAGCAGTTCTTC | CASSLEEHEQFF | - | TRBJ2-1 | many | TRBV5-6
TGTGCCAGCAGCGCGGGGGACCAAGAGACCCAGTACTTC | CASSAGDQETQYF | TRBD2 | TRBJ2-5 | many | TRBV7-9
TGTGCCAGCAGTTACAGTGCCGGAGGTGCCGGGGGCTACACCTTC | CASSYSAGGAGGYTF | - | TRBJ1-2 | many | TRBV7-9
TGTGCCAGCAGTTTATATGGGGGCTCCAGGGAGCAGTTCTTC | CASSLYGGSREQFF | - | TRBJ2-1 | few | TRBV27
TGTGCCAGCAGCTTAGGCGTAGATGAGACCCAGTACTTC | CASSLGVDETQYF | - | TRBJ2-5 | many | TRBV11-2
TGTGCCAGCAGATATGGGATGGGGGCCCAGTACTTC | CASRYGMGAQYF | - | TRBJ2-5 | - | TRBV7-2
TGTGCCAGCAGCGACCGTTGGAGCTCCTACGAGCAGTACTTC | CASSDRWSSYEQYF | - | TRBJ2-7 | few | TRBV6-5
TGTGCCAGCAGCCACACTGCGGGGCTTTACACCGGGGAGCTGTTTTTT | CASSHTAGLYTGELFF | - | TRBJ2-2 | - | TRBV11-2
TGTGCCAGTAGTCCTCGCCTAGACCCCTACGAGCAGTACTTC | CASSPRLDPYEQYF | - | TRBJ2-7 | - | TRBV19
TGTGCCAGCAGCCCGTCCCGGGACATCTACGAGCAGTACTTC | CASSPSRDIYEQYF | - | TRBJ2-7 | few | TRBV5-5
TGTGCCAGCAGCCAAGGGACAGGGTGGGGCAATGAGCAGTTCTTC | CASSQGTGWGNEQFF | TRBD1 | TRBJ2-1 | few | TRBV3-1
TGTGCCATCAGGCCAGGGCAGGGGTCATCCTACGAGCAGTACTTC | CAIRPGQGSSYEQYF | - | TRBJ2-7 | few | TRBV28
TGTGCCAGCAGCTTAGAGAGGGGGCTTAGTGAAAAACTGTTTTTT | CASSLERGLSEKLFF | TRBD1 | TRBJ1-4 | - | TRBV7-6
TGTGCCAGTAGTACCAACGTATGGGCAGGGAACTATGGCTACACCTTC | CASSTNVWAGNYGYTF | - | TRBJ1-2 | many | TRBV19
TGCAGTGCTAACTCGGGCTTCTCCTCCTACAATGAGCAGTTCTTC | CSANSGFSSYNEQFF | - | TRBJ2-1 | - | TRBV20-1
TGTGCCAGTCGGGGACCGACCTCTGGAAACACCATATATTTT | CASRGPTSGNTIYF | - | TRBJ1-3 | - | TRBV6-5
TGTGCCAGCAGCCTAGCGGGGGCGATCTACGAGCAGTACTTC | CASSLAGAIYEQYF | TRBD2 | TRBJ2-7 | - | TRBV14
TGTGCCAGCAGTTTTAAAGTTAGCGCCGGGGAGCTGTTTTTT | CASSFKVSAGELFF | - | TRBJ2-2 | few | TRBV12-3/TRBV12-4
TGTGCCAGCAGCTTAACTACAGGCCAGGTGGATGAAAAACTGTTTTTT | CASSLTTGQVDEKLFF | - | TRBJ1-4 | many | TRBV7-8